This is a list of T cell receptor beta chains from one sample in a study of lymphopenia after photon versus proton radiotherapy. TCRdb keeps only in-frame clones here, not all; method: immunoSEQ multiplex PCR. The sample consists of some 42,000 clones, about 83% of them appearing once. Specimen: peripheral blood, collected from a patient treated with proton-based radiotherapy. These receptors all stem from a woman in her 70s with pancreatic cancer. Both conserved end residues are part of each CDR3. The D gene is left open where the match is weak.

cdr3_aa,cdr3_nt,j_call,v_call,d_call
CASSVDRHNEQFF,TGTGCCAGCAGCGTAGACAGGCACAATGAGCAGTTCTTC,TRBJ2-1,TRBV9,-
CASSPGQASVSEAFF,TGTGCCAGCAGTCCAGGACAGGCGAGCGTTTCTGAAGCTTTCTTT,TRBJ1-1,TRBV27,TRBD1
CASSLDGENTGELFF,TGTGCCAGCAGCTTAGATGGGGAGAACACCGGGGAGCTGTTTTTT,TRBJ2-2,TRBV11-3,-
CASSSLAGVVTDTQYF,TGCGCCAGCAGCTCTTTAGCGGGAGTGGTGACAGATACGCAGTATTTT,TRBJ2-3,TRBV5-1,TRBD2
CASSVTVRTYNEQFF,TGTGCCAGCAGCGTTACAGTACGAACCTACAATGAGCAGTTCTTC,TRBJ2-1,TRBV7-9,-
CASSLPDISAPEQFF,TGTGCCAGCAGTTTACCCGATATTAGCGCTCCTGAGCAGTTCTTC,TRBJ2-1,TRBV28,-
CSPQYQETQYF,TGCAGTCCCCAGTACCAAGAGACCCAGTACTTC,TRBJ2-5,TRBV20-1,-
CASSEAPPRLASPYEQYF,TGTGCCAGCAGTGAAGCGCCTCCTCGACTAGCGTCACCCTACGAGCAGTACTTC,TRBJ2-7,TRBV2,TRBD2
CASSQDFDFSGNTIYF,TGTGCCAGCAGCCAAGATTTCGATTTCTCTGGAAACACCATATATTTT,TRBJ1-3,TRBV4-2,-
CASSLRTSGGSSTDTQYF,TGTGCCAGCAGCCTGCGGACTAGCGGGGGATCTAGCACAGATACGCAGTATTTT,TRBJ2-3,TRBV7-2,TRBD2